The 5 T cell receptor beta chains below were found in one sample sequenced in a study of beta chain features in type 1 diabetes listed by TCRdb under 2018. Their specific antigens are unknown. The method behind the library was the immunoSEQ multiplex PCR assay. The entire isolated RNA was reverse transcribed using the High Capacity cDNA Reverse Transcription Kit, and thus expressed TCRB transcripts were sequenced. Entries here come from immuneACCESS through TCRdb and include only in-frame sequences with V and J called. Some clones fail to appear in such tables; in the studies checked, an unresolved V gene covers under half of the shortfall, and the cause of the remainder is unknown. The sample table contains over 650,000 clones; only one count was recorded for around 15% of them. Nearly 0.04% of the sample lies in the top ten. Here is what the overall study found, with its caveats: Type 1 diabetes patients showed a moderate but significant shortening of TCRB CDR3 length in all four CD4+ subsets.

The sample comprised naive CD4+ T cells from blood. This specimen's cell subset or site label, per the study, means: true naive CD4+ T cells. The source is a man between 18 and 29 years old with type 1 diabetes.

The table lists this clone with a few counts. The rearrangement joins TRBV30 to TRBJ2-7; TRBD1 agrees at 10 bases. The V and J ends lost 5 bases and 6 bases, in that order; junction bases with no gene match: 7. Per the germline V gene, CDR1 is GTSNPN and CDR2 is SVGIG (reference sequence). This CDR3 region has 13 residues. CDR3 residues: CAWGRDRGSEQYF. The CDR3 region has the DNA TGTGCCTGGGGCCGGGACAGGGGTTCCGAGCAGTACTTC.

The chain couples TRBV7-2 to TRBJ2-7; 9 bases line up with TRBD1. V was clipped by 2 bases and J by 2 bases; unmatched bases: 7. The V gene's germline CDR1 is SGHTA and CDR2 FQGNSA. The CDR3 is made up of 16 amino acids. The CDR3: CASSLSGTGIPYEQYF. In DNA form, the CDR3 reads TGTGCCAGCAGCTTAAGTGGGACAGGGATACCCTACGAGCAGTACTTC.

This clone turned up a few times. The chain is built from TRBV10-3 and TRBJ2-5, with D unresolved. Trimming took off 2 bases at V and 5 bases at J, with 9 bases between the two ends. CDR3 length equals 13 residues. Germline V gene lookup returns CDR1 ENHRY and CDR2 SYGVKD. CDR3: CAISEAQIETQYF. The CDR3 DNA follows: TGTGCCATCAGTGAGGCCCAAATCGAGACCCAGTACTTC.

To note about this clone: Mismatch with germline at one junction end may stem from a read error. The chain carries TRBV6-1 and TRBJ1-5; D is unclear. The V gene's germline CDR1 is MNHNS and CDR2 SASEGT. This CDR3 contains 13 residues. The CDR3 reads CASREDLDQPQHF. The CDR3 nucleotides are TGTGCCAGCAGAGAAGATCTGGATCAGCCCCAGCATTTT.

J is TRBJ2-2 and V is TRBV27; TRBD2 matches 13 bases. Germline V lookup: CDR1 MNHEY, CDR2 SMNVEV (reference sequence). Trimming cost V 8 bases and J 1 base; bases outside gene matches: 4. This CDR3 is built from 16 residues. The CDR3 nucleotides read TGTGCCAGCTACTGGACTAGCGGGGGGAACACCGGGGAGCTGTTTTTT. As protein: CASYWTSGGNTGELFF.